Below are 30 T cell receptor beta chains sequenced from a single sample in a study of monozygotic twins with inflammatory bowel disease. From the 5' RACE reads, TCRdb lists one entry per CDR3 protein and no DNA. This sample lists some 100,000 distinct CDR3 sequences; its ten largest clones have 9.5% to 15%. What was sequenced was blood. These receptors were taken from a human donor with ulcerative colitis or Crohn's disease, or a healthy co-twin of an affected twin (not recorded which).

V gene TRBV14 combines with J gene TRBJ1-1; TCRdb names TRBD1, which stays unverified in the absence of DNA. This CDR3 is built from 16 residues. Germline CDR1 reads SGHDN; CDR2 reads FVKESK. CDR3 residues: CASSPRQGRKATEAFF. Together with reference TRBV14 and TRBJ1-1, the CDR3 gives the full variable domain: EAGVTQFPSHSVIEKGQTVTLRCDPISGHDNLYWYRRVMGKEIKFLLHFVKESKQDESGMPNNRFLAERTGGTYSTLKVQPAELEDSGVYFCASSPRQGRKATEAFFGQGTRLTVV.

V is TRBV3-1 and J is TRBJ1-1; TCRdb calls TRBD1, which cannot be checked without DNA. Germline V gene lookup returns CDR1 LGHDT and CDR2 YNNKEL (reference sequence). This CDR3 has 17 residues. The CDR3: CASSQAAYRGQDTEAFF.

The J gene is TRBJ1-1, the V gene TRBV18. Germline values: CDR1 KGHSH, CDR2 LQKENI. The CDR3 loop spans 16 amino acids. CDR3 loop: CASSPDDGVGLREAFF.

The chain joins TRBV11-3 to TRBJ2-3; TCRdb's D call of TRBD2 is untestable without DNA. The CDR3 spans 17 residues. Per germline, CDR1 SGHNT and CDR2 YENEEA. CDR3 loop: CASSSGASGTSTDTQYF. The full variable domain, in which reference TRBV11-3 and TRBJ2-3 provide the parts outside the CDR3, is EAGVVQSPRYKIIEKKQPVAFWCNPISGHNTLYWYLQNLGQGPELLIRYENEEAVDDSQLPKDRFSAERLKGVDSTLKIQPAELGDSAVYLCASSSGASGTSTDTQYFGPGTRLTVL.

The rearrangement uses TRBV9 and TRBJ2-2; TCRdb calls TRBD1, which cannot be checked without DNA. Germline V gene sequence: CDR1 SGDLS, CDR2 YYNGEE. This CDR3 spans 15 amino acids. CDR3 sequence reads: CASSATGWGGGELFF.

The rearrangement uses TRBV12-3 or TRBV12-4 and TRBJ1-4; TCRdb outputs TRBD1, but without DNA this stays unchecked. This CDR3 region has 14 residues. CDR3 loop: CASRPGQGEEKLFF.

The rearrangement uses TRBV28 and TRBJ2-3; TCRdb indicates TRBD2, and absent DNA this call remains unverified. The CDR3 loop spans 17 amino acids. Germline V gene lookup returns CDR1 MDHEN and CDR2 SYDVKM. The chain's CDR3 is CASSPTSGRAWADTQYF.

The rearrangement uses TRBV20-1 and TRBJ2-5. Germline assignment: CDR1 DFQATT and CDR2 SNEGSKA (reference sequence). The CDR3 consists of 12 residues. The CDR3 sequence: CSARVTEETQYF.

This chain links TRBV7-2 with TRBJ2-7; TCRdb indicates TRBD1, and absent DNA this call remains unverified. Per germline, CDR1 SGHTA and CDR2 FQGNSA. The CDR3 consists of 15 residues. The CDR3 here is CASSVQQTGSYEQYF.

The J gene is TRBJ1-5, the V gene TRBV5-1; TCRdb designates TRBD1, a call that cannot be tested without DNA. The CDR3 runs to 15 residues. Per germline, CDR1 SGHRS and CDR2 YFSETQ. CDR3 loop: CASSSTGGSNQPQHF.

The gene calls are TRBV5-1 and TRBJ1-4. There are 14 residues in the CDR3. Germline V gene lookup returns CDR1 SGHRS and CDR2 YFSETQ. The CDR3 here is CASSPSGRREKLFF.

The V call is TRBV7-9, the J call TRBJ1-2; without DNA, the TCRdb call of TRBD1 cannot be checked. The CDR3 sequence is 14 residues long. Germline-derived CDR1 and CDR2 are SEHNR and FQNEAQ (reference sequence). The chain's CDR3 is CASSYQTGPYGYTF.

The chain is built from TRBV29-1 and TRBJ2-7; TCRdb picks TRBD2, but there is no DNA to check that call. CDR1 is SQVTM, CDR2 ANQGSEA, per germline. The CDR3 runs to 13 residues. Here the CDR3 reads CSVDLGGALEQYF.

CDR3 amino acids: CASSLRRGRDQETQYF. V usage is TRBV12-3 or TRBV12-4 and J usage is TRBJ2-5; the TRBD1 assignment by TCRdb is unverifiable without DNA. The CDR3 extends over 16 amino acids.

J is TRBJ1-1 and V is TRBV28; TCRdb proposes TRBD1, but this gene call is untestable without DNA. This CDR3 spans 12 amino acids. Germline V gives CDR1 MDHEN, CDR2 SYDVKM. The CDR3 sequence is CASSRDRGRAFF. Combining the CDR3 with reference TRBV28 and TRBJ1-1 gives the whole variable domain DVKVTQSSRYLVKRTGEKVFLECVQDMDHENMFWYRQDPGLGLRLIYFSYDVKMKEKGDIPEGYSVSREKKERFSLILESASTNQTSMYLCASSRDRGRAFFGQGTRLTVV.

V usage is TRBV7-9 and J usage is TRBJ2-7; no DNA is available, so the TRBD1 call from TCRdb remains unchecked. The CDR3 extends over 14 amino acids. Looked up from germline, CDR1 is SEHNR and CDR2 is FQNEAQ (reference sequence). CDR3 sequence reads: CASSSWGQPYEQYF.

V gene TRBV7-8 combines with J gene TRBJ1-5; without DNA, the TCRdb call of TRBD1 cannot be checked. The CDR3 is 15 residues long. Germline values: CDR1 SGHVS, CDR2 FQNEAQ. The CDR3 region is CASSLAGGTNQPQHF.

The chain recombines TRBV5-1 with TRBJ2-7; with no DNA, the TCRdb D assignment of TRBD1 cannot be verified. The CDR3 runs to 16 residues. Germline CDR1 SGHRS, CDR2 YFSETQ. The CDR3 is CASSVLGTDVNYEQYF.

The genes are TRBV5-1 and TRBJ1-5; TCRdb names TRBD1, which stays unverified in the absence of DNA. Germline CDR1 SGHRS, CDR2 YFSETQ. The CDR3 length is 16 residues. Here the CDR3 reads CASSLMPGDLTQPQHF.

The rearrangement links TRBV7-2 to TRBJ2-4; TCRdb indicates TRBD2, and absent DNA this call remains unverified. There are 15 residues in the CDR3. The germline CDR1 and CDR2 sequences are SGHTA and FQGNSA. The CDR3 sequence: CASSLSARGGNIQYF.

CDR3 in amino acids: CASSIVPFGYEQYF. V is TRBV9 and J is TRBJ2-7. The CDR3 totals 14 residues. In germline, CDR1 is SGDLS, CDR2 YYNGEE.

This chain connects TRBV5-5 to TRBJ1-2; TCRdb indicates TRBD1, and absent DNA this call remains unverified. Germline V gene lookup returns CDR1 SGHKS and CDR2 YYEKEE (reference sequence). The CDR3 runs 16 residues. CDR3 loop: CASSLAVGRGNYGYTF.

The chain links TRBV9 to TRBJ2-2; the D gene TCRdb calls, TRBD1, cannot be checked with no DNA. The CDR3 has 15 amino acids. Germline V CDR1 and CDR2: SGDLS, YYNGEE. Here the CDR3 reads CASSVMGDTTGELFF.

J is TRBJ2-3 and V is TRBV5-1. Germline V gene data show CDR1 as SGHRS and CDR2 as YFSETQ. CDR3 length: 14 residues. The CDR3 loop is CASSLSAYTDTQYF.

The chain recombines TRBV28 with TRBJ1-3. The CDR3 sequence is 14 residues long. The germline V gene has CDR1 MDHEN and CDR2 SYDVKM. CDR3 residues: CASSLWTSGNTIYF. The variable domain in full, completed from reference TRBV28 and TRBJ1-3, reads DVKVTQSSRYLVKRTGEKVFLECVQDMDHENMFWYRQDPGLGLRLIYFSYDVKMKEKGDIPEGYSVSREKKERFSLILESASTNQTSMYLCASSLWTSGNTIYFGEGSWLTVV.

The CDR3 protein is CASQRGAGRSSYEQYF. The chain couples TRBV12-3 or TRBV12-4 to TRBJ2-7; lacking DNA, the TRBD2 call made by TCRdb goes unchecked. The CDR3 spans 16 residues.

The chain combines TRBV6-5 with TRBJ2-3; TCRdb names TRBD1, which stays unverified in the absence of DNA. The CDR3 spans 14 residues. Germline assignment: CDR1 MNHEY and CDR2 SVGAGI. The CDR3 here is CASSYSPSIDTQYF.

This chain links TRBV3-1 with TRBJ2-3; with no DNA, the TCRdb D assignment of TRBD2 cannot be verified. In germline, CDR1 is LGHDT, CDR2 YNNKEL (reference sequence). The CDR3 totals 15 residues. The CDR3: CASSQDQAGSNTQYF.

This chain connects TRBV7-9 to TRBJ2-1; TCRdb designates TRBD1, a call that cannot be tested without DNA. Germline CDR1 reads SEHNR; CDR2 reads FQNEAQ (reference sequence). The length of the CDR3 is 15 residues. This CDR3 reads CASSLAQGGYNEQFF.

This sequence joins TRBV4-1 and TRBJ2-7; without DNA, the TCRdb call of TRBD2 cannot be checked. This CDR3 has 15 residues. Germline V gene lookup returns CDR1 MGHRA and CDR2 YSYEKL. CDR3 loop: CASSQRATSFYEQYF.